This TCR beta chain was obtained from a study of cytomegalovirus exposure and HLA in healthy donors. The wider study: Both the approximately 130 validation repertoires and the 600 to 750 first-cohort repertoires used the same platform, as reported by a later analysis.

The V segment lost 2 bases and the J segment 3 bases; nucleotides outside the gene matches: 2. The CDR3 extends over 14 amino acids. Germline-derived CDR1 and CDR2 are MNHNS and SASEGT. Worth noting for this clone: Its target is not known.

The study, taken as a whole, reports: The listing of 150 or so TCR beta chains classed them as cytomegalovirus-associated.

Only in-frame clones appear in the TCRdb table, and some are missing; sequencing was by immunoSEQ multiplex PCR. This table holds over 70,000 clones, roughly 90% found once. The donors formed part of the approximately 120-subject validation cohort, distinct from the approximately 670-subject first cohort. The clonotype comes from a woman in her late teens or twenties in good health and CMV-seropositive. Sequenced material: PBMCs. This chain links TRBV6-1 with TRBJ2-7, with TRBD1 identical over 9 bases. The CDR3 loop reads CASSEWGQGYEQYF. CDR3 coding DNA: TGTGCCAGCAGTGAATGGGGACAGGGCTACGAGCAGTACTTC.